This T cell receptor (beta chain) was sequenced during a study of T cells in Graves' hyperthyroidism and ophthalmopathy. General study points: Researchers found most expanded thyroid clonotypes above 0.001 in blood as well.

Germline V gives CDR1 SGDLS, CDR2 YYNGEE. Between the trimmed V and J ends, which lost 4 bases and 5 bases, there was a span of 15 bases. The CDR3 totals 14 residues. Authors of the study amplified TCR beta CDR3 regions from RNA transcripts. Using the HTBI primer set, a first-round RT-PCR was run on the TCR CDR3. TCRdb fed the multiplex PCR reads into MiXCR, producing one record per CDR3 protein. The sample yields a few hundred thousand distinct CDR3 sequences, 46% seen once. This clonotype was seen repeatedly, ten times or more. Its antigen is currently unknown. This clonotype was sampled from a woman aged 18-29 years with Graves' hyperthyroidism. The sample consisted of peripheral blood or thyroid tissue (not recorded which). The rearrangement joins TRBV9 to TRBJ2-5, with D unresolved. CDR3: CASSLDRDGETQYF. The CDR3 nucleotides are TGTGCCAGCAGCCTGGACCGAGACGGGGAGACCCAGTACTTC.